This T cell receptor (beta chain) was sequenced for a study of blood T cell repertoires in COVID-19. In the study overall: The study drew acute and convalescent COVID-19 samples from the United States, Italy and Spain.

Methods used by the authors: Researchers report that nucleated cell counts were estimated from reference gene primer amplification. The protocol was immunoSEQ multiplex PCR, while the TCRdb copy is restricted to in-frame clones and leaves out a portion. V and J calls plus clone size are reproduced from that table; the DNA served to infer D and trimming. In the table there are approximately 220,000 clones, roughly nine tenths of which are singletons. V was pared by 0 bases and J by 4 bases, with 16 bases between. CDR1 is SGHVS, CDR2 FQNEAQ, per germline. The CDR3 spans 16 residues. The cohort comprised adults aged about 18 to 89 years residing in some 24 US areas. Cohorts were assigned according to the clinical history that participants reported.

This sequence was found in a woman under 40 with acute COVID-19. This sequence joins TRBV7-8 and TRBJ2-7, with D possibly matching TRBD1 (7 bases). The specimen was PBMCs or T cells enriched from blood (not recorded which). The CDR3 DNA reads TGTGCCAGCAGCTTAGCATCCGCAGGGGGGTCTTACGAGCAGTACTTC. Residues: CASSLASAGGSYEQYF.